These 10 T cell receptor beta chains were all obtained from the same sample, sequenced in a study of cytomegalovirus exposure and HLA in healthy donors (dated by TCRdb to about 2017). The library was obtained by the immunoSEQ multiplex PCR assay. The table comes from immuneACCESS by way of TCRdb, which keeps in-frame sequences with V and J called. Part of the clones is missing from these tables; in studies checked, under half for an unresolved V gene and the rest for unknown reasons. For this sample there are tens of thousands of clones; 90% to 95% appear just once. The top ten hold more than 0.95% of the sample. Sequences were obtained from PBMCs. Receptors were obtained from a man younger than 35 in good health and CMV-seronegative.

The rearrangement uses TRBV6-6 and TRBJ2-7; TRBD2 might be the D (7 bases). The CDR3 totals 11 residues. Germline loops: CDR1 MNHNY, CDR2 SVGAGI (reference sequence). Trimming stripped 8 bases from V and 7 bases from J, with 12 bases between. In nucleotides, the CDR3 is TGTGCCAGCGGAGGGGGAGGGGAGCAGTACTTC. The encoded protein is CASGGGGEQYF.

The chain links TRBV5-6 to TRBJ2-7; D unresolved. This CDR3 is 13 amino acids long. V shed 4 bases and J shed 2 bases, with 10 bases lying between them. CDR1 and CDR2 from the germline V gene are SGHDT and YYEEEE. DNA for the CDR3: TGTGCCAGCAGCGTACAAATAACCTACGAGCAGTACTTC. This codes for CASSVQITYEQYF.

V gene TRBV12-2 combines with J gene TRBJ1-2; the listed D gene, TRBD1, was not tested against the DNA. TRBV12-2 is a pseudogene. This CDR3 is 13 amino acids long. The CDR3 coding sequence is TGTGCAAGTCGCCCTAGACAGGGGGTAAGGGGGACCTTC. This gives the protein CASRPRQGVRGTF.

The V gene is TRBV28, the J gene TRBJ1-1; 7 bases map to TRBD1. V gave up 4 bases and J gave up 5 bases; unmatched junction bases: 10. The CDR3 is made up of 15 amino acids. CDR1 is MDHEN, CDR2 SYDVKM, per germline. CDR3 in amino acids: CASSSRTGDITEAFF. The CDR3 DNA sequence: TGTGCCAGCAGTTCTCGCACAGGGGATATTACTGAAGCTTTCTTT.

V and J are TRBV7-9 and TRBJ2-1, with a weak D call TRBD2 (5 bases). Trimming left V 5 bases short and J 1 base short, with 9 bases between. This CDR3 is 14 amino acids long. Germline assignment: CDR1 SEHNR and CDR2 FQNEAQ (reference sequence). CDR3 bases: TGTGCCAGCAGCGTCGGGAATTCCTACAATGAGCAGTTCTTC. It encodes CASSVGNSYNEQFF.

The chain uses TRBV4-2 and TRBJ2-3, with 8 bases identical to TRBD2. The CDR3 consists of 16 residues. Trimming at V came to 2 bases and at J to 5 bases, leaving 9 bases not matched to a gene. Germline CDR1 is LGHNA and CDR2 is YNFKEQ. DNA of the CDR3: TGTGCCAGCAGCCAATTAGGCGGGAGGATGGAAGATACGCAGTATTTT. It yields the protein CASSQLGGRMEDTQYF.

The chain combines TRBV11-2 with TRBJ2-7, with D perhaps TRBD2 (7 bases). This CDR3 has 15 residues. V lost 0 bases, J lost 5 bases, and 14 bases lay in between. Germline V gene data show CDR1 as SGHAT and CDR2 as FQNNGV. The CDR3 DNA reads TGTGCCAGCAGCTTAGATCCGGGGAGGGGGGACGAGCAGTACTTC. It yields the protein CASSLDPGRGDEQYF.

This clone has more than one count but fewer than ten. V and J are TRBV4-3 and TRBJ2-7; a possible D gene is TRBD1 (5 bases). Germline V lookup: CDR1 LGHNA, CDR2 YSLEER. The CDR3 runs to 15 residues. V was trimmed by 0 bases and J by 4 bases, leaving 13 bases between them. CDR3 DNA sequence: TGCGCCAGCAGCCAAGATCTGGGGCAGAAATACGAGCAGTACTTC. It encodes CASSQDLGQKYEQYF.

The rearrangement links TRBV7-2 to TRBJ2-3; D perhaps matches TRBD1 (7 bases). Trimming left V 4 bases short and J 2 bases short, with 13 bases between. The CDR3 length is 15 residues. The germline CDR1 and CDR2 sequences are SGHTA and FQGNSA. CDR3 sequence reads: CASSYDRDSTDTQYF. The CDR3 DNA sequence: TGTGCCAGCAGCTACGACAGGGACTCCACAGATACGCAGTATTTT.

The chain combines TRBV7-8 with TRBJ2-1, with 8 bases aligning to TRBD2. With V trimmed by 5 bases and J by 1 base, 22 bases remained unmatched. Germline assignment: CDR1 SGHVS and CDR2 FQNEAQ. This CDR3 has 21 amino acids. The CDR3 here is CASSPRHVRAGGGLSYNEQFF. CDR3 DNA: TGTGCCAGCAGCCCACGTCATGTAAGGGCGGGAGGCGGGTTATCCTACAATGAGCAGTTCTTC.